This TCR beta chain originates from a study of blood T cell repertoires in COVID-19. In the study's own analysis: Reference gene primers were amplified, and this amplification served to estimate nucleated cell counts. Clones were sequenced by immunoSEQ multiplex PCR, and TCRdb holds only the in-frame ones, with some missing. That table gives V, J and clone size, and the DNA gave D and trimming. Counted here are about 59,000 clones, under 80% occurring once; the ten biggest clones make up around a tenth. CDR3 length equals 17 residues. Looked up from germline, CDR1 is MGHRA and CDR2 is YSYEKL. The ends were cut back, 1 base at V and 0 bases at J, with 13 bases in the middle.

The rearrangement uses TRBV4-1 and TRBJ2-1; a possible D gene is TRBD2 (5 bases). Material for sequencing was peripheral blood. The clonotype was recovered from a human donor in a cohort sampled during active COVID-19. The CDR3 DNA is TGCGCCAGCAGCCAAGGTCCTAGCAGGTCCTCCTACAATGAGCAGTTCTTC. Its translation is CASSQGPSRSSYNEQFF.